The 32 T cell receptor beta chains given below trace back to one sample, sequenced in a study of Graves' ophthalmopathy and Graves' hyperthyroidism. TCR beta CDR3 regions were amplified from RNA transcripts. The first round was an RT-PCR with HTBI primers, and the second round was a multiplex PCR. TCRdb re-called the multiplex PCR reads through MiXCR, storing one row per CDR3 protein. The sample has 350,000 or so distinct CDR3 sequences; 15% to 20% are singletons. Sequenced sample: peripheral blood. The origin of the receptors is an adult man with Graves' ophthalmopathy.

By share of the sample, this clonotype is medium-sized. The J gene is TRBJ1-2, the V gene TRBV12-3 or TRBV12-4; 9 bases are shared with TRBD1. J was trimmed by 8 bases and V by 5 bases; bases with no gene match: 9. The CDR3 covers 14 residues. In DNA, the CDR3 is TGTGCCAGCAGTACCGGGACAGGGTCGAGAGGCTACACCTTC. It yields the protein CASSTGTGSRGYTF.

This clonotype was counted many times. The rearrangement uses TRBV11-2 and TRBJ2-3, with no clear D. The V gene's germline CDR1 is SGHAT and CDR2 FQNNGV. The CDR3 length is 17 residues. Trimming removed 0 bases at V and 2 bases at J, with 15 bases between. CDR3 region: CASSLDAFGLYTDTQYF. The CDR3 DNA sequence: TGTGCCAGCAGCTTAGATGCTTTCGGCTTATACACAGATACGCAGTATTTT.

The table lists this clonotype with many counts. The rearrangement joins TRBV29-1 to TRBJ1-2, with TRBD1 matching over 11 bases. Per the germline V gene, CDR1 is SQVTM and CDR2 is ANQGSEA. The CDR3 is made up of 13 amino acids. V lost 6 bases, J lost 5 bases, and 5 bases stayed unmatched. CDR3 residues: CSVSDRGLYGYTF. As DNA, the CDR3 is TGCAGCGTCTCGGACAGGGGGCTGTATGGCTACACCTTC.

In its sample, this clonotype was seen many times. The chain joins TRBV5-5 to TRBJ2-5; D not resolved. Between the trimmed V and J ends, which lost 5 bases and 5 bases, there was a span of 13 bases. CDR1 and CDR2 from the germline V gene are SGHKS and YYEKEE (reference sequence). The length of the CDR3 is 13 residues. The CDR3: CASSYDQGETQYF. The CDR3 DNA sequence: TGTGCCAGCAGTTATGACCAAGGCGAGACCCAGTACTTC.

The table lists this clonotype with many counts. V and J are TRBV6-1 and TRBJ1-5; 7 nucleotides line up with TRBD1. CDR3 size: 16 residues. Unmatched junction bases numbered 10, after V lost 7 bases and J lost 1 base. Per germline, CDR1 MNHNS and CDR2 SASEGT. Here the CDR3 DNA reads TGTGCCAGCAACCCAACCAAGGGACAGAGCAATCAGCCCCAGCATTTT. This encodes CASNPTKGQSNQPQHF.

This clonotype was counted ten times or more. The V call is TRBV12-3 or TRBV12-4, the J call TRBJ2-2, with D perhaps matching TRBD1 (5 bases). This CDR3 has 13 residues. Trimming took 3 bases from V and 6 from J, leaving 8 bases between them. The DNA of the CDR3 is TGTGCCAGCAGTTTCAGGGTACCCGGGGAGCTGTTTTTT. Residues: CASSFRVPGELFF.

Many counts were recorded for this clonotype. Here the CDR3 DNA reads TGCAGCGTAGGACAGGGCAGAAGCTATGGCTACACCTTC. It encodes CSVGQGRSYGYTF. The chain joins TRBV29-1 to TRBJ1-2, with 8 positions matching TRBD1. Germline V CDR1 and CDR2: SQVTM, ANQGSEA. The CDR3 is 13 residues long. The J segment lost 4 bases and the V segment lost 6 bases, leaving 7 bases of the junction unmatched.

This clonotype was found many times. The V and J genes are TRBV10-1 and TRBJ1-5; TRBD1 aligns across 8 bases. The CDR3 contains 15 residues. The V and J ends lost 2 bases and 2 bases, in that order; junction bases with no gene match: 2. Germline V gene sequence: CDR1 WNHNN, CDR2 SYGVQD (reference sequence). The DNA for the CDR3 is TGCGCCAGCAGTGAGGGACAGGGTGGCAATCAGCCCCAGCATTTT. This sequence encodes CASSEGQGGNQPQHF.

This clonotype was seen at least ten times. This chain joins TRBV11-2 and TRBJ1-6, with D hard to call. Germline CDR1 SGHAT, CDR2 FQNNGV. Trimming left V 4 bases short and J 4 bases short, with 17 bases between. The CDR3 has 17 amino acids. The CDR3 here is CASSSDLGTAYNSPLHF. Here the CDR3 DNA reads TGTGCCAGCAGCTCCGACTTAGGAACAGCTTATAATTCACCCCTCCACTTT.

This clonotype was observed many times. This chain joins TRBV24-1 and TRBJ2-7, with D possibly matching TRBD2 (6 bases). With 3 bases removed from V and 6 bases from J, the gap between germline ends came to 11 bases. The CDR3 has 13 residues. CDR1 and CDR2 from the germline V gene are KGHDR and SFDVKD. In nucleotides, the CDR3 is TGTGCCACCAGTGATCTCTACGGGGGCGAGCAGTACTTC. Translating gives CATSDLYGGEQYF.

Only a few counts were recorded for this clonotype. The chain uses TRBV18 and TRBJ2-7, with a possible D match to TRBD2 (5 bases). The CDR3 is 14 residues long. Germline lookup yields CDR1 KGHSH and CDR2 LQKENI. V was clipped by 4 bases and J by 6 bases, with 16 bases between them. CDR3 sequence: CASSLYRGAGEQYF. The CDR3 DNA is TGTGCCAGCTCACTTTACCGGGGAGCTGGCGAGCAGTACTTC.

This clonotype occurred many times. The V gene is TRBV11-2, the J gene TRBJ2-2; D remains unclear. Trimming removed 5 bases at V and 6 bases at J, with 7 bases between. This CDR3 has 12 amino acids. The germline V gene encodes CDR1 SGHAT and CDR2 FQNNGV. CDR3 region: CASSRGAGELFF. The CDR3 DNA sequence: TGTGCCAGCAGCCGTGGGGCCGGGGAGCTGTTTTTT. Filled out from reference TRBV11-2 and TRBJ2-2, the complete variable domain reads EAGVAQSPRYKIIEKRQSVAFWCNPISGHATLYWYQQILGQGPKLLIQFQNNGVVDDSQLPKDRFSAERLKGVDSTLKIQPAKLEDSAVYLCASSRGAGELFFGEGSRLTVL.

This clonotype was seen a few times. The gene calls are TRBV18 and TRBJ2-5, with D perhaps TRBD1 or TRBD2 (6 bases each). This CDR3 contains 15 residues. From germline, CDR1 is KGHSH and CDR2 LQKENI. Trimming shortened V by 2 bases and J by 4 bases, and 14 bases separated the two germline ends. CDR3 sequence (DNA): TGTGCCAGCTCACCAGGGGGGCCCGGAGGAGAGACCCAGTACTTC. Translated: CASSPGGPGGETQYF.

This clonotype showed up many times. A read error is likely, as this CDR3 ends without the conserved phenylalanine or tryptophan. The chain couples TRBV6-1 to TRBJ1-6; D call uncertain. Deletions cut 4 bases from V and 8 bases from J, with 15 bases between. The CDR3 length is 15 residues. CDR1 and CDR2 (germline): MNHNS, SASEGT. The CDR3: CASSGAWAADSPLHL. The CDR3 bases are TGTGCCAGCAGTGGAGCGTGGGCAGCTGATTCACCCCTCCACCTT.

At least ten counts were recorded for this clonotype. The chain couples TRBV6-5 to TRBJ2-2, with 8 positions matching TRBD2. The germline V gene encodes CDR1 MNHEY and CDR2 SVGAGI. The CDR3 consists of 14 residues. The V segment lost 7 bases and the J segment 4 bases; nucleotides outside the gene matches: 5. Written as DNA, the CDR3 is TGTGCCAGCACAGGAGCGGGAGTCACCGGGGAGCTGTTTTTT. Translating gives CASTGAGVTGELFF.

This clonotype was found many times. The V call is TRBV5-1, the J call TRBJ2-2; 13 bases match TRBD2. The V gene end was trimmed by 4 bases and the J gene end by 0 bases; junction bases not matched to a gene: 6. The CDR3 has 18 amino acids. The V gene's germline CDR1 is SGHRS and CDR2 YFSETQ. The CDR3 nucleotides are TGCGCCAGCAGCCCACGGACTAGCGGGAGAACGAACACCGGGGAGCTGTTTTTT. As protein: CASSPRTSGRTNTGELFF.

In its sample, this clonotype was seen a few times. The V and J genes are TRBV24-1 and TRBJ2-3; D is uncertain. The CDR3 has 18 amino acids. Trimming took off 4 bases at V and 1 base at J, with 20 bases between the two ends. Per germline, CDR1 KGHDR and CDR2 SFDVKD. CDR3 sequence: CATSEAKIVPIGTDTQYF. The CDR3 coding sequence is TGTGCCACCAGTGAGGCTAAAATAGTCCCTATCGGCACAGATACGCAGTATTTT.

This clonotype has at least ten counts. In DNA form, the CDR3 reads TGCAGTGCTAGTTCGGTACTGAATCAGCCCCAGCATTTT. It translates to CSASSVLNQPQHF. The chain has TRBV20-1 and TRBJ1-5, with D hard to call. Trimming took 3 bases from V and 4 from J, leaving 10 bases between them. This CDR3 region has 13 residues. Germline loops: CDR1 DFQATT, CDR2 SNEGSKA (reference sequence).

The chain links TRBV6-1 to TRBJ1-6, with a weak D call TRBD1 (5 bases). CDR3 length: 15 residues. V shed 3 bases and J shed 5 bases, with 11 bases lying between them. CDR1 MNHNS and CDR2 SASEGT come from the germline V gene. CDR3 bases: TGTGCCAGCAGTGATCGACAGCCTCATAATTCACCCCTCCACTTT. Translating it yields CASSDRQPHNSPLHF.

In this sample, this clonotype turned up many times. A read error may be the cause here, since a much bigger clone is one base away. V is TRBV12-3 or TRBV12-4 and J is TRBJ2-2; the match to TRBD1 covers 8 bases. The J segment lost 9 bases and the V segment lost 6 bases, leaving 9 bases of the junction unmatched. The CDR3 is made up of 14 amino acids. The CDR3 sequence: CASSRTGFGRELFF. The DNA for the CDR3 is TGTGCCAGCAGCCGGACAGGGTTTGGCAGGGAGCTGTTTTTT.

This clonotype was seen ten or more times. The CDR3 nucleotides are TGTGCCAGCTCACCACCGAGTCAGAGCTTATACGAGCAGTACTTC. Residues: CASSPPSQSLYEQYF. The chain recombines TRBV18 with TRBJ2-7; the D is unclear. The V and J ends lost 0 bases and 4 bases respectively, with 13 bases between them. The CDR3 sequence is 15 residues long. Germline assignment: CDR1 KGHSH and CDR2 LQKENI.

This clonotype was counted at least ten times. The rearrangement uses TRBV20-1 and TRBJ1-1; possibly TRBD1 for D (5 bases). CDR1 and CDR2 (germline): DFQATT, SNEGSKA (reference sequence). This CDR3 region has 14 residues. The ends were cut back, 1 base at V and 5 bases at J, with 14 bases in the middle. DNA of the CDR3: TGCAGTGCTAGAGGAATTGGTTGGGGGACTGAAGCTTTCTTT. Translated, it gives CSARGIGWGTEAFF.

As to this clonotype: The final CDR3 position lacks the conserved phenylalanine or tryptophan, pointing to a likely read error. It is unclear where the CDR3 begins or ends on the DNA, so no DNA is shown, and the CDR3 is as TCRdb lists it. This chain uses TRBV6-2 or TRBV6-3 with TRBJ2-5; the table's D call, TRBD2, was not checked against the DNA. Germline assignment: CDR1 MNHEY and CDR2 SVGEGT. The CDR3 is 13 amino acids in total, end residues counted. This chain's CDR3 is CASSYSLGSLLRL.

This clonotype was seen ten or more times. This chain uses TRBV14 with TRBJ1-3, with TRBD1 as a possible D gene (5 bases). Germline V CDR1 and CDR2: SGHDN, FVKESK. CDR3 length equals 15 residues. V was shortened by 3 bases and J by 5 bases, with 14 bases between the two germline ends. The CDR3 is CASSHTSGQRNTIYF. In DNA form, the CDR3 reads TGTGCCAGCAGCCATACTAGCGGACAAAGAAACACCATATATTTT.

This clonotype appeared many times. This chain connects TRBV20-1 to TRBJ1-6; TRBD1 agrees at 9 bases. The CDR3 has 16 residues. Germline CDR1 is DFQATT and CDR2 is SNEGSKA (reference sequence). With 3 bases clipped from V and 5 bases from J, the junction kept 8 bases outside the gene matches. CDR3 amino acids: CSARGGTGTDNSPLHF. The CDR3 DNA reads TGCAGTGCTAGGGGGGGGACAGGGACGGATAATTCACCCCTCCACTTT.

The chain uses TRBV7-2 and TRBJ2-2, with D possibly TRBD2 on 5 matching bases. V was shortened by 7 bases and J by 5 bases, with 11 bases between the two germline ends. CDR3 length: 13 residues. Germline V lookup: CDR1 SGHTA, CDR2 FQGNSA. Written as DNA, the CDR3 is TGTGCCAGCATGGCTAGCACGACCGGGGAGCTGTTTTTT. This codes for CASMASTTGELFF.

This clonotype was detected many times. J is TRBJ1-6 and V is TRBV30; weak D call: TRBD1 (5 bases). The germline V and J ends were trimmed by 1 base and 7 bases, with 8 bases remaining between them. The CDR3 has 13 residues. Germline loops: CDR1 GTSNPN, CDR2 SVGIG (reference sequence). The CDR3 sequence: CAWSASGNSPLHF. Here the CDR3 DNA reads TGTGCCTGGAGTGCCTCAGGGAATTCACCCCTCCACTTT. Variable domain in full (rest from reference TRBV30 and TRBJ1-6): SQTIHQWPATLVQPVGSPLSLECTVEGTSNPNLYWYRQAAGRGLQLLFYSVGIGQISSEVPQNLSASRPQDRQFILSSKKLLLSDSGFYLCAWSASGNSPLHFGNGTRLTVT.

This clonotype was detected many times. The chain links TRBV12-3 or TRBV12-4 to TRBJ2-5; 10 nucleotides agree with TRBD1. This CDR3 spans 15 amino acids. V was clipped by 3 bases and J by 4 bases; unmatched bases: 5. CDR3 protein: CASSLTGGGSETQYF. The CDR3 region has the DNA TGTGCCAGCAGTTTGACAGGGGGCGGGTCAGAGACCCAGTACTTC.

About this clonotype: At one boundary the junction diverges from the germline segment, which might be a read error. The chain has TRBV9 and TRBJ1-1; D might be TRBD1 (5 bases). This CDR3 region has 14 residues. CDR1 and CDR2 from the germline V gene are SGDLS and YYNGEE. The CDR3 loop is CASTPGLVNTEAFF. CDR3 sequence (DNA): TGTGCCAGCACCCCGGGACTCGTGAACACCGAAGCTTTCTTT.

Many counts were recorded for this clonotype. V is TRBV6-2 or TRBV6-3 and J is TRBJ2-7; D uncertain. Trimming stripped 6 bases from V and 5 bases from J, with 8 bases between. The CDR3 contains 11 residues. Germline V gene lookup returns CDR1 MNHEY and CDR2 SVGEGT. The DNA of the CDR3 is TGTGCCAGCAGGGGGTTCGACGAGCAGTACTTC. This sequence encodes CASRGFDEQYF.

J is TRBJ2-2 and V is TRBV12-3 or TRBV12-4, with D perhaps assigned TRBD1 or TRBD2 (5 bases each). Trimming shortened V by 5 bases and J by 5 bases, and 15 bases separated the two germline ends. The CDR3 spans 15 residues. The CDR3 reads CASSLRGWKTGELFF. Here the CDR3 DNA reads TGTGCCAGCAGTCTACGGGGCTGGAAGACCGGGGAGCTGTTTTTT.

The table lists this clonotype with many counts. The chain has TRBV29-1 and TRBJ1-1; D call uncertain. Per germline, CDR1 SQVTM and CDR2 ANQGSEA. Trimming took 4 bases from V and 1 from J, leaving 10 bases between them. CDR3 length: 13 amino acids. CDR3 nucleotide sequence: TGCAGCGTTGGAGTGAACCCGAACACTGAAGCTTTCTTT. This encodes CSVGVNPNTEAFF.